The present entry profiles one T cell receptor (beta chain) with its context. HIV-negative, healthy adults without recent acute infections or vaccinations were the donors. This entry comes from a study of shared clonotypes between healthy human individuals. Splitting of each subset's genomic DNA was done evenly across several immunoSEQ plates. Sequenced by immunoSEQ multiplex PCR; TCRdb stores in-frame clones only, minus some. The data show about half a million clones, around 77% seen once. V lost 0 bases, J lost 14 bases, and 12 bases lay in between. There are 12 residues in the CDR3. Germline V lookup: CDR1 SGDLS, CDR2 YYNGEE.

The sequence came from a woman aged 40 to 50 in good health. Some clones in this sample may be carry-over from other donors' samples. Sequenced: PBMCs. The V gene is TRBV9, the J gene TRBJ2-1; D possibly corresponds to TRBD2 (5 bases). The CDR3 region has the DNA TGTGCCAGCAGCGTAGAGGAGGAACCCAAGTTCTTC. It is translated as CASSVEEEPKFF.